The 17 T cell receptor beta chains reported below all come from one sample, sequenced in a study of technical replicates of blood from a few donors. Generated by immunoSEQ multiplex PCR, the TCRdb table keeps only in-frame clones and is missing some. The repertoire holds over 70,000 clones, 90% to 97% seen once, with around 0.2% in the top ten. The sequenced sample was T cells isolated from PBMCs. The receptor source for this set is a human donor in good health.

The chain combines TRBV19 with TRBJ2-3; the D gene is possibly TRBD2 (6 bases). This CDR3 region has 13 residues. The V end was cut by 5 bases, the J end by 6 bases, with 12 bases between. From germline, CDR1 is LNHDA and CDR2 SQIVND (reference sequence). The CDR3 nucleotides read TGTGCCAGTAGTGGGGGGAGGTGGGATACGCAGTATTTT. It translates to CASSGGRWDTQYF. Combining the CDR3 with reference TRBV19 and TRBJ2-3 gives the whole variable domain DGGITQSPKYLFRKEGQNVTLSCEQNLNHDAMYWYRQDPGQGLRLIYYSQIVNDFQKGDIAEGYSVSREKKESFPLTVTSAQKNPTAFYLCASSGGRWDTQYFGPGTRLTVL.

The genes are TRBV25-1 and TRBJ1-3; 7 bases agree with TRBD1. V shed 3 bases, J shed 1 base, and the junction held 3 bases outside the gene matches. Germline CDR1 and CDR2: MGHDK and SYGVNS. CDR3 size: 15 residues. The CDR3 DNA reads TGTGCCAGCAGTGACTCCAGGGGGTCTGGAAACACCATATATTTT. Its translation is CASSDSRGSGNTIYF.

V usage is TRBV25-1 and J usage is TRBJ1-1, with TRBD1 identical over 7 bases. J lost 2 bases, V lost 4 bases, and 13 bases had no gene match. The CDR3 totals 17 residues. Germline V gene lookup returns CDR1 MGHDK and CDR2 SYGVNS. The CDR3: CASSAKTGERGNTEAFF. The CDR3 bases are TGTGCCAGCAGTGCTAAAACAGGGGAGAGGGGCAACACTGAAGCTTTCTTT.

The chain links TRBV6-5 to TRBJ2-1, with a weak D call TRBD2 (6 bases). V was shortened by 2 bases and J by 10 bases, with 18 bases between the two germline ends. This CDR3 region has 15 residues. The V gene's germline CDR1 is MNHEY and CDR2 SVGAGI. CDR3: CASSYDDAGTVEQFF. DNA for the CDR3: TGTGCCAGCAGTTACGACGATGCGGGAACAGTGGAGCAGTTCTTC.

The V gene is TRBV5-6, the J gene TRBJ2-2; 8 bases fit TRBD2. The V segment lost 6 bases and the J segment 6 bases; nucleotides outside the gene matches: 10. The CDR3 consists of 15 residues. The germline V gene encodes CDR1 SGHDT and CDR2 YYEEEE. The CDR3 region is CASISSRGGAGELFF. CDR3 sequence (DNA): TGTGCCAGCATCTCATCCCGGGGGGGTGCCGGGGAGCTGTTTTTT.

This clone has just a few counts. The rearrangement joins TRBV6-5 to TRBJ1-1; 7 bases agree with TRBD1. Germline CDR1 is MNHEY and CDR2 is SVGAGI. The CDR3 covers 15 residues. V lost 6 bases, J lost 5 bases, and 12 bases stayed unmatched. The CDR3 reads CASRHEGQLGTEAFF. The DNA for the CDR3 is TGTGCCAGCAGACACGAGGGACAGTTGGGTACTGAAGCTTTCTTT.

This clone was seen a single time. This chain connects TRBV4-1 to TRBJ2-7, with 8 bases that match TRBD2. CDR3 length: 16 residues. From germline, CDR1 is MGHRA and CDR2 YSYEKL. V gave up 3 bases and J gave up 2 bases; unmatched junction bases: 9. CDR3 sequence reads: CASSHTSGSSPYEQYF. CDR3 nucleotide sequence: TGCGCCAGCAGCCATACTAGCGGATCCTCTCCCTACGAGCAGTACTTC.

This chain links TRBV4-1 with TRBJ1-1; 7 bases map to TRBD1. The ends lost 4 bases at V and 1 base at J; junction bases unmatched: 6. This CDR3 has 15 amino acids. Germline V CDR1 and CDR2: MGHRA, YSYEKL. The CDR3: CASSRTRDRNTEAFF. The DNA of the CDR3 is TGCGCCAGCAGCCGAACCAGGGACAGGAACACTGAAGCTTTCTTT.

CDR3 amino acids: CASSVAYLQGDTQYF. Here the CDR3 DNA reads TGTGCCAGCAGCGTAGCCTACCTCCAGGGAGATACGCAGTATTTT. V gene TRBV9 combines with J gene TRBJ2-3; TRBD1 might be the D (5 bases). The CDR3 consists of 15 residues. Trimming stripped 0 bases from V and 5 bases from J, with 13 bases between. Germline V CDR1 and CDR2: SGDLS, YYNGEE.

The J gene is TRBJ2-1, the V gene TRBV4-1, with D perhaps TRBD2 (5 bases). Germline V CDR1 and CDR2: MGHRA, YSYEKL. The CDR3 loop spans 18 amino acids. V lost 2 bases, J lost 4 bases, and 21 bases lay in between. The CDR3 sequence: CASSQYGLMDSPYNEQFF. The CDR3 coding sequence is TGCGCCAGCAGCCAATATGGTCTCATGGACTCACCTTACAATGAGCAGTTCTTC.

The chain couples TRBV6-4 to TRBJ2-1; TRBD1 agrees at 11 bases. The germline V gene has CDR1 MRHNA and CDR2 SNTAGT. The CDR3 loop spans 14 amino acids. J was trimmed by 6 bases and V by 2 bases; bases with no gene match: 0. The CDR3 loop reads CASSDGTGGNEQFF. The CDR3 DNA follows: TGTGCCAGCAGTGACGGGACAGGGGGCAATGAGCAGTTCTTC.

This chain connects TRBV5-5 to TRBJ2-4; 7 nucleotides agree with TRBD1. This CDR3 has 13 amino acids. Germline assignment: CDR1 SGHKS and CDR2 YYEKEE (reference sequence). V lost 2 bases to trimming and J lost 6 bases; unmatched junction nucleotides: 2. DNA for the CDR3: TGTGCCAGCAGCTTCCGGGACAGAAACATTCAGTACTTC. Translating it yields CASSFRDRNIQYF.

This clone was counted once. This chain joins TRBV29-1 and TRBJ1-1; D not resolved. There are 13 residues in the CDR3. The germline V gene has CDR1 SQVTM and CDR2 ANQGSEA. Trimming shortened V by 4 bases and J by 6 bases, and 15 bases separated the two germline ends. CDR3 nucleotide sequence: TGCAGCGTTGTCCAGAACCTCGTCCCTGAAGCTTTCTTT. It codes for CSVVQNLVPEAFF.

The V call is TRBV5-1, the J call TRBJ2-3; 8 nucleotides match TRBD2. This CDR3 contains 15 residues. V shed 6 bases, J shed 6 bases, and the junction held 12 bases outside the gene matches. Germline values: CDR1 SGHRS, CDR2 YFSETQ. CDR3 nucleotide sequence: TGCGCCAGCACCACGGGGGGGAGTTTCGAGGATACGCAGTATTTT. Translation: CASTTGGSFEDTQYF.

The genes are TRBV4-1 and TRBJ2-1, with 11 bases lining up with TRBD1. Germline CDR1 MGHRA, CDR2 YSYEKL. V trimming: 3 bases; J trimming: 8 bases; junction bases outside the gene matches: 9. CDR3 length: 16 residues. The CDR3 protein is CASSQIGQGASDEQFF. The CDR3 nucleotides are TGCGCCAGCAGCCAGATAGGACAGGGGGCGTCGGATGAGCAGTTCTTC.

V usage is TRBV28 and J usage is TRBJ2-7; D is ambiguous. The CDR3 sequence is 12 residues long. The germline CDR1 and CDR2 sequences are MDHEN and SYDVKM. The germline V and J ends were trimmed by 4 bases and 13 bases, with 17 bases remaining between them. The CDR3 DNA is TGTGCCAGCAGTTCCGGTCCCCCCCAGGAATACTTC. This gives the protein CASSSGPPQEYF.

The chain employs TRBV10-1 and TRBJ2-3, with D unclear. The germline gives CDR1 WNHNN, CDR2 SYGVQD (reference sequence). The V end was cut by 6 bases, the J end by 2 bases, with 12 bases between. CDR3 size: 14 residues. The CDR3 is CASSVTEDTDTQYF. CDR3 bases: TGCGCCAGCAGCGTCACAGAAGACACAGATACGCAGTATTTT.